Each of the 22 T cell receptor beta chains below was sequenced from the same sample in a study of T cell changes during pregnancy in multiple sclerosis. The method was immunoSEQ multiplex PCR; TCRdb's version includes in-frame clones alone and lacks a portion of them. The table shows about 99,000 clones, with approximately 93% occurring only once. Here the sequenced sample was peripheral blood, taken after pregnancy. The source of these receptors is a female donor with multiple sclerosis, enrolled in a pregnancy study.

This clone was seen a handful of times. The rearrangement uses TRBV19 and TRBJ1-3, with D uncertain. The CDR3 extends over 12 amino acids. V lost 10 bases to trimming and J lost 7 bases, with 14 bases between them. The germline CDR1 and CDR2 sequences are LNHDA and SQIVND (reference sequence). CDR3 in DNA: TGTGCCACCTCACCGCCGGGGAACACCATATATTTT. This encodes CATSPPGNTIYF.

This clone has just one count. As DNA, the CDR3 is TGTGCCATCAGTGAATCGACAGCCTTTAACACTGAAGCTTTCTTT. This sequence encodes CAISESTAFNTEAFF. The chain joins TRBV10-3 to TRBJ1-1, with TRBD1 as a possible D gene (5 bases). This CDR3 comprises 15 residues. Germline CDR1 and CDR2: ENHRY and SYGVKD. Between the trimmed V and J ends, which lost 3 bases and 2 bases, there was a span of 13 bases.

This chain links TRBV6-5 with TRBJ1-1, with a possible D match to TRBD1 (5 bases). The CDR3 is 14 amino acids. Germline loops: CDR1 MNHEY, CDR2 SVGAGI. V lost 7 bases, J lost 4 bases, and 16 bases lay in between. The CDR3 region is CASTAGGRSTEAFF. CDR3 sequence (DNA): TGTGCCAGCACCGCCGGGGGGAGAAGCACTGAAGCTTTCTTT.

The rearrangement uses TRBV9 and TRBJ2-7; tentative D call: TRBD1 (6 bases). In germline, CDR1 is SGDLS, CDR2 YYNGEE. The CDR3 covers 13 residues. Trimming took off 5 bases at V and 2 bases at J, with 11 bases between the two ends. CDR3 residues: CASSAGTTYEQYF. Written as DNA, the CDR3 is TGTGCCAGCAGTGCTGGGACAACCTACGAGCAGTACTTC.

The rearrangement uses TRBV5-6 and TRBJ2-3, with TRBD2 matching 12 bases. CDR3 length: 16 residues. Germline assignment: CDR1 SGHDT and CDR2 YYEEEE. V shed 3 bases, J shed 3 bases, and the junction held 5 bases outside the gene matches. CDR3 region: CASSYRLAGVTDTQYF. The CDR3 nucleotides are TGTGCCAGCAGCTATCGACTAGCGGGAGTAACAGATACGCAGTATTTT.

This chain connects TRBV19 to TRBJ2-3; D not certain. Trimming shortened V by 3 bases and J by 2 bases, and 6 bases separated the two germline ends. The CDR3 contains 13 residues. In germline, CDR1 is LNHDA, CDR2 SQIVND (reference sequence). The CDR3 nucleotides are TGTGCCAGTAGTATGGCCTCCACAGATACGCAGTATTTT. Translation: CASSMASTDTQYF.

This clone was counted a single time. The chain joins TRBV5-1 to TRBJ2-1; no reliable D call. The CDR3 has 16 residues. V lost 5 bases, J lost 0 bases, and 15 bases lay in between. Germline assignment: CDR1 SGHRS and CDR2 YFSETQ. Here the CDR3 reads CASSLAVTGSYNEQFF. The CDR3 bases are TGCGCCAGCAGTCTGGCGGTTACCGGCTCCTACAATGAGCAGTTCTTC.

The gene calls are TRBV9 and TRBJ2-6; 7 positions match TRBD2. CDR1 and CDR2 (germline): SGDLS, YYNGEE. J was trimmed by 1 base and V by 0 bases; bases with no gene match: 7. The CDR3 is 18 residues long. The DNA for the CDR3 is TGTGCCAGCAGCGTAGAGGTGTGGGGAGGGTCTGGGGCCAACGTCCTGACTTTC. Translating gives CASSVEVWGGSGANVLTF. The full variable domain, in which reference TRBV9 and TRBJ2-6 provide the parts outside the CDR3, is DSGVTQTPKHLITATGQRVTLRCSPRSGDLSVYWYQQSLDQGLQFLIQYYNGEERAKGNILERFSAQQFPDLHSELNLSSLELGDSALYFCASSVEVWGGSGANVLTFGAGSRLTVL.

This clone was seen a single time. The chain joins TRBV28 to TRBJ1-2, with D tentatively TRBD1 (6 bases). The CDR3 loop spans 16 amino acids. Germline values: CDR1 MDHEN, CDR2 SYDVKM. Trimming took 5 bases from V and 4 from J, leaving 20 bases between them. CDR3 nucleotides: TGTGCCAGCAGTCCCCATCAGGGAGGGGGGACCTATGGCTACACCTTC. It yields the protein CASSPHQGGGTYGYTF.

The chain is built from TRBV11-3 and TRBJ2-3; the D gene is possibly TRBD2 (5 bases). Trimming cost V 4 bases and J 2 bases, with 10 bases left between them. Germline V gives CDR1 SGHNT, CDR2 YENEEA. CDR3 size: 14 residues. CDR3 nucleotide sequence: TGTGCCAGCAGCTCGAGGGCCCTCACAGATACGCAGTATTTT. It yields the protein CASSSRALTDTQYF.

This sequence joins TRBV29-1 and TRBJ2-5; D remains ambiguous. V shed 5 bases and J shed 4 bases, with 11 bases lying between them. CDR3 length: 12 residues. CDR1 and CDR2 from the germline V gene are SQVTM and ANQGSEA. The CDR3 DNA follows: TGCAGCGTTAGAAAGACAACAGAGACCCAGTACTTC. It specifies CSVRKTTETQYF.

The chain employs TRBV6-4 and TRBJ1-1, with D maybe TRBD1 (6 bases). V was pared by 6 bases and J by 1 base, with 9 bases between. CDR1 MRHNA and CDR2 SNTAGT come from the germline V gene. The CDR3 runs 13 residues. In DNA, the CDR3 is TGTGCCAGCAGAAGGGGACAGAACACTGAAGCTTTCTTT. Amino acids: CASRRGQNTEAFF.

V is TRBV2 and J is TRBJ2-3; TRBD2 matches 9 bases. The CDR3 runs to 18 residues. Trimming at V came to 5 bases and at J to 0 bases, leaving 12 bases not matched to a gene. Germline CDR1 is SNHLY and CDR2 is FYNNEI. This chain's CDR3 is CASSIKGLAHTSTDTQYF. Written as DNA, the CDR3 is TGTGCCAGCAGTATTAAGGGACTAGCACATACTAGCACAGATACGCAGTATTTT.

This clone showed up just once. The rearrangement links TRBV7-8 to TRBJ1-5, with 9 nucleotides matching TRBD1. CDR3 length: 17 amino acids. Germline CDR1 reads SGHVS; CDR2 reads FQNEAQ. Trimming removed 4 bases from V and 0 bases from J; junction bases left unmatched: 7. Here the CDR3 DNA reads TGTGCCAGCAGCTCCGGGACAGGGTTTTTTAGCAATCAGCCCCAGCATTTT. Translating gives CASSSGTGFFSNQPQHF.

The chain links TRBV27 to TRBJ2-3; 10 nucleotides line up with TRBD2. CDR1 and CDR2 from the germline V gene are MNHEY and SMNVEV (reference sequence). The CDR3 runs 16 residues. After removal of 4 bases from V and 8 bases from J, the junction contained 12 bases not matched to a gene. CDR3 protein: CASSSVRGAGGGTQYF. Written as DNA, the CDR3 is TGTGCCAGCAGTTCCGTCCGGGGAGCGGGAGGGGGTACGCAGTATTTT.

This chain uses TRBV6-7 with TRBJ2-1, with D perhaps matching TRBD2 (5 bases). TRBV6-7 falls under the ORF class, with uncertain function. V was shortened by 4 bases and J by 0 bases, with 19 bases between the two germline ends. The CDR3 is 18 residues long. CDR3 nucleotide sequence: TGTGCCAGCAGTTCTGGCGGCGGGCCTCCGAGCTCCTACAATGAGCAGTTCTTC. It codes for CASSSGGGPPSSYNEQFF.

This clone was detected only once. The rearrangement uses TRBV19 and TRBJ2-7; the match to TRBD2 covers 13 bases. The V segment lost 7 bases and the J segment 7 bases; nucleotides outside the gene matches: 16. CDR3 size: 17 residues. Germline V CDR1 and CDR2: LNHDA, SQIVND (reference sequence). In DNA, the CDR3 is TGTGCCAGTACTTCTTATCTTGGACTAGCGGGAGATTATGAGCAGTACTTC. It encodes CASTSYLGLAGDYEQYF.

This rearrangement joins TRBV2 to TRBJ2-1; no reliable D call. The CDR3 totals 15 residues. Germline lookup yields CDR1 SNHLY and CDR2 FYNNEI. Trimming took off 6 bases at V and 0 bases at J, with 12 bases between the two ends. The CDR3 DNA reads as TGTGCCAGCAGGACTCGAGGAAGCTCCTACAATGAGCAGTTCTTC. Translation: CASRTRGSSYNEQFF.

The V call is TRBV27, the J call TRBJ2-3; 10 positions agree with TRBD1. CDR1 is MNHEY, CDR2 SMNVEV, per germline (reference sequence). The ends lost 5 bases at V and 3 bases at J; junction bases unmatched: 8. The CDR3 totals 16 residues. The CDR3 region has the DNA TGTGCCAGCAGTATGACAGGGGGCGAGAGGACAGATACGCAGTATTTT. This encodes CASSMTGGERTDTQYF.

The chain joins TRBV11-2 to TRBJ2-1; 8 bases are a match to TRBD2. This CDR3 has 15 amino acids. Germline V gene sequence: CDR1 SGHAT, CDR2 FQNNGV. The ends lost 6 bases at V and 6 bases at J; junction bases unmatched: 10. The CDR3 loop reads CASRRGLREGNEQFF. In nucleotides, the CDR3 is TGTGCCAGCAGGAGGGGTCTCCGGGAGGGCAATGAGCAGTTCTTC. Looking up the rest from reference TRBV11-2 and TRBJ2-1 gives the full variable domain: EAGVAQSPRYKIIEKRQSVAFWCNPISGHATLYWYQQILGQGPKLLIQFQNNGVVDDSQLPKDRFSAERLKGVDSTLKIQPAKLEDSAVYLCASRRGLREGNEQFFGPGTRLTVL.

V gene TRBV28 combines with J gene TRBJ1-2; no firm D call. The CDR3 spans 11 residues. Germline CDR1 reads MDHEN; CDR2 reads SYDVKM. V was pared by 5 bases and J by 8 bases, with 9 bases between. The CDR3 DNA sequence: TGTGCCAGCAGTCAGAGCGGGGGCTACACCTTC. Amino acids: CASSQSGGYTF.

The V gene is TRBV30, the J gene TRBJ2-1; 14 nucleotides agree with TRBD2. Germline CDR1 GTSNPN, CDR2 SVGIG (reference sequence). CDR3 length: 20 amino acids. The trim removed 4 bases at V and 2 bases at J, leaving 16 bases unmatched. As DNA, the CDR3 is TGTGCCTGGATCGCGGCCGGGACTAGCGGGAGTTGGGGAACCTACAATGAGCAGTTCTTC. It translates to CAWIAAGTSGSWGTYNEQFF.